Below are 2 T cell receptor beta chains sequenced from a single sample in a study of blood T cell repertoires in COVID-19. Generated by immunoSEQ multiplex PCR, the TCRdb table keeps only in-frame clones and is missing some. The sample records 400,000 to 550,000 clones, 70% to 90% being singletons. The sequenced sample was PBMCs or T cells enriched from blood (not recorded which). The receptors derive from a woman younger than 30 with acute COVID-19.

The chain is built from TRBV5-5 and TRBJ1-2, with TRBD1 identical over 7 bases. Germline V lookup: CDR1 SGHKS, CDR2 YYEKEE (reference sequence). This CDR3 spans 15 amino acids. V shed 5 bases and J 4 bases; nucleotides not matched to a gene: 11. The DNA of the CDR3 is TGTGCCAGCAGAACTACCCGGGGACAGCTCTATGGCTACACCTTC. The encoded protein is CASRTTRGQLYGYTF. Combining the CDR3 with reference TRBV5-5 and TRBJ1-2 gives the whole variable domain DAGVTQSPTHLIKTRGQQVTLRCSPISGHKSVSWYQQVLGQGPQFIFQYYEKEERGRGNFPDRFSARQFPNYSSELNVNALLLGDSALYLCASRTTRGQLYGYTFGSGTRLTVV.

The CDR3, as DNA: TGTGCCAGCAGCTCATCAACAGGGACTAATGAAAAACTGTTTTTT. This translates into CASSSSTGTNEKLFF. V gene TRBV11-2 combines with J gene TRBJ1-4; weak D call: TRBD1 (6 bases). The V end was cut by 4 bases, the J end by 2 bases, with 11 bases between. Looked up from germline, CDR1 is SGHAT and CDR2 is FQNNGV. The CDR3 runs 15 residues.